The 23 T cell receptor beta chains below were found in one sample sequenced in a study of lymphopenia after photon versus proton radiotherapy. The method was immunoSEQ multiplex PCR; TCRdb's version includes in-frame clones alone and lacks a portion of them. The profile covers around 70,000 clones, with 85% to 95% appearing a single time and approximately 2% taken by the ten largest. The sample here was peripheral blood, taken from a patient treated with photon-based radiotherapy. Receptors were obtained from a woman between 40 and 55 years old with cholangiocarcinoma.

V usage is TRBV30 and J usage is TRBJ1-2; TRBD1 is a possible D gene (5 bases). V lost 0 bases and J 10 bases, leaving 15 bases between the germline ends. CDR1 is GTSNPN and CDR2 is SVGIG in the germline V gene (reference sequence). The CDR3 sequence is 13 residues long. As DNA, the CDR3 is TGTGCCTGGAGTGTACAGGTTGGTGGAGTCTACACCTTC. Its translation: CAWSVQVGGVYTF.

The CDR3 coding sequence is TGTGCCAGTAGTATAGTTGCAGGGTGGAATGAAAAACTGTTTTTT. It translates to CASSIVAGWNEKLFF. This chain uses TRBV19 with TRBJ1-4, with D tentatively TRBD1 (5 bases). With 1 base removed from V and 5 bases from J, the gap between germline ends came to 11 bases. CDR1 is LNHDA and CDR2 is SQIVND in the germline V gene (reference sequence). The CDR3 is 15 residues long.

The chain is built from TRBV7-2 and TRBJ1-2; the D gene is possibly TRBD1 (6 bases). Germline CDR1 reads SGHTA; CDR2 reads FQGNSA. Trimming removed 1 base at V and 2 bases at J, with 14 bases between. CDR3 size: 16 residues. The CDR3 coding sequence is TGTGCCAGCAGCTTAGTTCTCAGGAGGGGGAACTATGGCTACACCTTC. Its translation: CASSLVLRRGNYGYTF.

This chain links TRBV2 with TRBJ2-1, with 11 bases lining up with TRBD2. The CDR3 length is 19 residues. Trimming removed 5 bases from V and 0 bases from J; junction bases left unmatched: 12. Germline CDR1 SNHLY, CDR2 FYNNEI. The DNA of the CDR3 is TGTGCCAGCAGTCCTCTCCTGGGACTAGCGGAGAGCTCCTACAATGAGCAGTTCTTC. It is translated as CASSPLLGLAESSYNEQFF.

The chain combines TRBV4-1 with TRBJ1-2; D perhaps matches TRBD1 (5 bases). The CDR3 runs 13 residues. The germline CDR1 and CDR2 sequences are MGHRA and YSYEKL. Trimming shortened V by 0 bases and J by 8 bases, and 10 bases separated the two germline ends. The CDR3 protein is CASSQDRVSGYTF. In nucleotides, the CDR3 is TGCGCCAGCAGCCAAGACAGGGTGTCCGGCTACACCTTC.

CDR3 protein: CASSSRDRGLFQPQHF. CDR3 coding DNA: TGTGCCAGTAGTAGTAGGGACAGGGGGCTATTTCAGCCCCAGCATTTT. The chain is built from TRBV19 and TRBJ1-5; 12 bases fit TRBD1. Germline V CDR1 and CDR2: LNHDA, SQIVND (reference sequence). The CDR3 extends over 16 amino acids. Trimming cost V 4 bases and J 6 bases; bases outside gene matches: 7.

The chain is built from TRBV7-9 and TRBJ2-7; D is ambiguous. Germline CDR1 is SEHNR and CDR2 is FQNEAQ (reference sequence). V shed 1 base and J shed 7 bases, with 5 bases lying between them. The CDR3 extends over 11 amino acids. The CDR3 reads CASSLVSEQYF. The CDR3 DNA reads TGTGCCAGCAGCTTAGTAAGTGAGCAGTACTTC.

This chain uses TRBV7-9 with TRBJ2-4; D is perhaps TRBD2 (6 bases). The CDR3 loop spans 14 amino acids. V dropped 7 bases and J dropped 5 bases, with 15 bases sitting between them. Germline V gene data show CDR1 as SEHNR and CDR2 as FQNEAQ (reference sequence). The DNA for the CDR3 is TGTGCCAGCACCGAGGGCGGGACTGAAAACATTCAGTACTTC. It translates to CASTEGGTENIQYF.

The chain employs TRBV7-2 and TRBJ1-2; the D is unclear. The germline CDR1 and CDR2 sequences are SGHTA and FQGNSA. The CDR3 runs 13 residues. V was trimmed by 0 bases and J by 8 bases, leaving 10 bases between them. The CDR3 sequence: CASSLAGRKGYTF. CDR3 in DNA: TGTGCCAGCAGCTTAGCAGGGCGGAAGGGCTACACCTTC.

CDR3 region: CASSLAGERYGYTF. The CDR3 bases are TGCGCCAGCAGCTTGGCGGGGGAGCGCTATGGCTACACCTTC. The V gene is TRBV5-1, the J gene TRBJ1-2, with a weak D call TRBD1 (5 bases). This CDR3 has 14 residues. Germline lookup yields CDR1 SGHRS and CDR2 YFSETQ. V lost 0 bases, J lost 4 bases, and 10 bases lay in between. The full variable domain, rest sourced from reference TRBV5-1 and TRBJ1-2, is KAGVTQTPRYLIKTRGQQVTLSCSPISGHRSVSWYQQTPGQGLQFLFEYFSETQRNKGNFPGRFSGRQFSNSRSEMNVSTLELGDSALYLCASSLAGERYGYTFGSGTRLTVV.

The rearrangement joins TRBV7-2 to TRBJ1-5; TRBD1 matches at 10 bases. Germline V gives CDR1 SGHTA, CDR2 FQGNSA. The CDR3 totals 15 residues. J lost 0 bases, V lost 5 bases, and 1 base had no gene match. The CDR3 nucleotides are TGTGCCAGCAGCCGACAGGGGGCTAGCAATCAGCCCCAGCATTTT. Protein product: CASSRQGASNQPQHF. Complete variable domain (other parts from reference TRBV7-2 and TRBJ1-5): GAGVSQSPSNKVTEKGKDVELRCDPISGHTALYWYRQSLGQGLEFLIYFQGNSAPDKSGLPSDRFSAERTGGSVSTLTIQRTQQEDSAVYLCASSRQGASNQPQHFGDGTRLSIL.

This chain uses TRBV19 with TRBJ2-1, with TRBD1 as a possible D gene (5 bases). The CDR3 runs 14 residues. V gave up 5 bases and J gave up 6 bases, with 14 bases separating them. Germline V lookup: CDR1 LNHDA, CDR2 SQIVND (reference sequence). The CDR3 coding sequence is TGTGCCAGTAGTCGTCTAGGGGAACCCAATGAGCAGTTCTTC. Translated, it gives CASSRLGEPNEQFF.

The chain joins TRBV30 to TRBJ1-1; 11 bases match TRBD1. Germline V gene lookup returns CDR1 GTSNPN and CDR2 SVGIG (reference sequence). The CDR3 is 13 residues long. J gave up 6 bases and V 4 bases, and 4 bases lay outside the gene matches. CDR3 loop: CAWNPGQGAEAFF. The CDR3 nucleotides read TGTGCCTGGAATCCGGGACAGGGGGCTGAAGCTTTCTTT.

In DNA form, the CDR3 reads TGTGCCAGCAGCCAATCCACTAGCGGGGGGCGAGACGAGCAGTACTTC. Translation: CASSQSTSGGRDEQYF. The chain links TRBV16 to TRBJ2-7, with 12 bases that match TRBD2. Germline V lookup: CDR1 KGHSY, CDR2 FQNENV. This CDR3 region has 16 residues. J gave up 5 bases and V 0 bases, and 5 bases lay outside the gene matches.

The rearrangement links TRBV5-1 to TRBJ1-1, with D perhaps TRBD1 (6 bases). The CDR3 length is 13 residues. V lost 4 bases to trimming and J lost 11 bases, with 18 bases between them. The germline gives CDR1 SGHRS, CDR2 YFSETQ. CDR3 nucleotide sequence: TGCGCCAGCAGCGGCGAGACAGGAAAAGATGCTTTCTTT. Protein sequence: CASSGETGKDAFF.

The chain employs TRBV7-2 and TRBJ2-1; TRBD1 matches 7 bases. Germline lookup yields CDR1 SGHTA and CDR2 FQGNSA. The CDR3 is made up of 15 amino acids. The V segment lost 5 bases and the J segment 2 bases; nucleotides outside the gene matches: 6. The CDR3 sequence: CASSLGTATYNEQFF. The CDR3 bases are TGTGCCAGCAGCCTTGGGACAGCCACCTACAATGAGCAGTTCTTC.

The chain couples TRBV29-1 to TRBJ1-4, with no clear D. The V end was cut by 4 bases, the J end by 8 bases, with 11 bases between. The CDR3 contains 12 residues. Looked up from germline, CDR1 is SQVTM and CDR2 is ANQGSEA. The CDR3 DNA reads as TGCAGCGTTGGATCTGGAATGGAAAAACTGTTTTTT. Its translation: CSVGSGMEKLFF.

CDR3 region: CASSEGYRLVVYGYTF. In DNA, the CDR3 is TGTGCCAGCAGTGAGGGGTACAGATTAGTAGTCTATGGCTACACCTTC. This sequence joins TRBV2 and TRBJ1-2; the D is unclear. The CDR3 loop spans 16 amino acids. V was trimmed by 3 bases and J by 4 bases, leaving 18 bases between them. The germline gives CDR1 SNHLY, CDR2 FYNNEI.

The genes are TRBV19 and TRBJ1-2; D is perhaps TRBD1 (5 bases). Germline V lookup: CDR1 LNHDA, CDR2 SQIVND (reference sequence). This CDR3 contains 15 residues. V gave up 3 bases and J gave up 2 bases, with 13 bases separating them. For the CDR3, the DNA is TGTGCCAGTAGTATGTTAACAGGACCGAACTATGGCTACACCTTC. It translates to CASSMLTGPNYGYTF.

This clone was counted only a few times. This chain uses TRBV5-1 with TRBJ1-2, with 9 bases identical to TRBD1. V lost 2 bases and J lost 6; bases outside the gene matches: 8. This CDR3 is built from 15 residues. Germline values: CDR1 SGHRS, CDR2 YFSETQ. This chain's CDR3 is CASSLPRTGVDGYTF. DNA of the CDR3: TGCGCCAGCAGCTTACCGAGGACAGGGGTGGATGGCTACACCTTC.

The rearrangement links TRBV7-9 to TRBJ1-2; 8 bases fit TRBD1. The CDR3 is 16 residues long. Germline assignment: CDR1 SEHNR and CDR2 FQNEAQ (reference sequence). The V segment lost 4 bases and the J segment 2 bases; nucleotides outside the gene matches: 9. CDR3 sequence (DNA): TGTGCCAGCAGCTCCACGGAGGACAGGGTAAACTATGGCTACACCTTC. It is translated as CASSSTEDRVNYGYTF.

The chain couples TRBV7-2 to TRBJ1-1, with 7 bases matching TRBD1. V trimming: 1 base; J trimming: 11 bases; junction bases outside the gene matches: 7. Germline assignment: CDR1 SGHTA and CDR2 FQGNSA. The CDR3 is made up of 13 amino acids. CDR3 protein: CASSLDFRGVAFF. The CDR3 coding sequence is TGTGCCAGCAGCTTAGATTTCAGGGGGGTTGCTTTCTTT. Looking up the rest from reference TRBV7-2 and TRBJ1-1 gives the full variable domain: GAGVSQSPSNKVTEKGKDVELRCDPISGHTALYWYRQSLGQGLEFLIYFQGNSAPDKSGLPSDRFSAERTGGSVSTLTIQRTQQEDSAVYLCASSLDFRGVAFFGQGTRLTVV.

The rearrangement links TRBV4-2 to TRBJ1-4; D perhaps matches TRBD1 (5 bases). This CDR3 is 14 amino acids long. V lost 4 bases and J lost 14, with 20 bases in between. Germline V gives CDR1 LGHNA, CDR2 YNFKEQ. The DNA of the CDR3 is TGTGCCAGCAGCCCCGGGACGGGCCCTGAAGGGCTGTTTTTT. Its protein is CASSPGTGPEGLFF.